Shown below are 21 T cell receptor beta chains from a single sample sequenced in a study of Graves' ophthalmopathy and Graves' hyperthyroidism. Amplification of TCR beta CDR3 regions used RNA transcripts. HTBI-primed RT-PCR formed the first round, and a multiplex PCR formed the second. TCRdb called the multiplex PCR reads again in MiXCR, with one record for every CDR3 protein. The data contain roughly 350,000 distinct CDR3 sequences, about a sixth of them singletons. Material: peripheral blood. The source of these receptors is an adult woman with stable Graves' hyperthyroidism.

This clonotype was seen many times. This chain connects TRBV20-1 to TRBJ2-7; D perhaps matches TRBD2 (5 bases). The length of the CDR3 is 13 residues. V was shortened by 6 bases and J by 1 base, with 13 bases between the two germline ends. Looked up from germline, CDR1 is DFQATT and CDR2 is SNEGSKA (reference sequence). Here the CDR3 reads CSAQSEGSYEQYF. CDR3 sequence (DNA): TGCAGTGCCCAATCTGAGGGTTCCTACGAGCAGTACTTC.

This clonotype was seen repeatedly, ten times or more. The CDR3: CSAGPTGLAGNTIYF. The CDR3 nucleotides are TGCAGTGCTGGCCCGACAGGGTTAGCTGGAAACACCATATATTTT. The chain carries TRBV20-1 and TRBJ1-3, with 7 bases that match TRBD1. CDR1 and CDR2 (germline): DFQATT, SNEGSKA (reference sequence). Trimming took 5 bases from V and 2 from J; bases not matched to a gene: 9. The CDR3 has 15 residues.

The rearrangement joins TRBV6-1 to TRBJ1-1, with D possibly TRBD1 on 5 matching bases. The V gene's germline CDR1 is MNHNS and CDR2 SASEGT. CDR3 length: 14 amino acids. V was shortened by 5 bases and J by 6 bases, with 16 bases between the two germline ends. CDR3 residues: CASSKTELNAEAFF. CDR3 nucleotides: TGTGCCAGCAGTAAGACAGAGTTAAACGCTGAAGCTTTCTTT.

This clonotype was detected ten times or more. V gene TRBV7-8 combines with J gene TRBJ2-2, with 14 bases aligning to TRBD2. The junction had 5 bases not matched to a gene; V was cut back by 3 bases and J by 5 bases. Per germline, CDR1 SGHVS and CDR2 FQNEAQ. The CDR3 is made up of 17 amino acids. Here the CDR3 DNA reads TGTGCCAGCAGCTTGGGACTAGCGGGAGTGGGAACCGGGGAGCTGTTTTTT. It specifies CASSLGLAGVGTGELFF.

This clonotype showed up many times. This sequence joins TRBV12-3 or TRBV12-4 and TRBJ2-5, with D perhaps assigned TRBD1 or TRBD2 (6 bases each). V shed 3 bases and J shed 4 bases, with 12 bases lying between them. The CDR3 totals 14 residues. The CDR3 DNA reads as TGTGCCAGCAGTTTCGGGGGCGGAGGAGAGACCCAGTACTTC. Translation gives CASSFGGGGETQYF.

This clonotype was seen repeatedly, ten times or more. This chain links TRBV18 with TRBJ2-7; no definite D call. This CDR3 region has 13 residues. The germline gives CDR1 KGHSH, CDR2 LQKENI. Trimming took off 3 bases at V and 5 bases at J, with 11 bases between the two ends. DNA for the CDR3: TGTGCCAGCTCACCGTCTTCAAACGACGAGCAGTACTTC. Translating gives CASSPSSNDEQYF.

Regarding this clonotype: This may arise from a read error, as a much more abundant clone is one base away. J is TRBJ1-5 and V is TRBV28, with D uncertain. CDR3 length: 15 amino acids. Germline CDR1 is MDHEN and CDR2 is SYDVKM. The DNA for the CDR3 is TGTGCCAGCAGTGTGCCGACGGTGAGAAATCGGCCCCAGCATTTT. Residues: CASSVPTVRNRPQHF.

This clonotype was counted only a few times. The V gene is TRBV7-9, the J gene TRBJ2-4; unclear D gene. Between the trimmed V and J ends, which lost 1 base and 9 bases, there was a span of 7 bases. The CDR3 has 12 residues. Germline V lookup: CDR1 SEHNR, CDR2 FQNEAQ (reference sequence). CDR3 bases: TGTGCCAGCAGCTTAGAACTGGCCATTCAGTACTTC. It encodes CASSLELAIQYF.

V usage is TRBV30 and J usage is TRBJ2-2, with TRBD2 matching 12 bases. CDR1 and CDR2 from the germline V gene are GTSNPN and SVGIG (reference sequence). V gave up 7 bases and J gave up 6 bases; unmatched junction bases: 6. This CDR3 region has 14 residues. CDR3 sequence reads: CAFSGLAGSGELFF. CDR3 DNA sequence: TGTGCCTTTTCGGGACTAGCGGGCTCCGGGGAGCTGTTTTTT. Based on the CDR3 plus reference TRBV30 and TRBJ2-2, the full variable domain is SQTIHQWPATLVQPVGSPLSLECTVEGTSNPNLYWYRQAAGRGLQLLFYSVGIGQISSEVPQNLSASRPQDRQFILSSKKLLLSDSGFYLCAFSGLAGSGELFFGEGSRLTVL.

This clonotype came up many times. CDR3 DNA sequence: TGTGCCAGCAGTCCCTTCGACCCTCTTCAGCCCCAGCATTTT. This codes for CASSPFDPLQPQHF. The rearrangement uses TRBV12-3 or TRBV12-4 and TRBJ1-5; D is unresolved. The CDR3 has 14 amino acids. The V gene lost 5 bases and the J gene lost 6 bases, with 14 bases spanning the gap.

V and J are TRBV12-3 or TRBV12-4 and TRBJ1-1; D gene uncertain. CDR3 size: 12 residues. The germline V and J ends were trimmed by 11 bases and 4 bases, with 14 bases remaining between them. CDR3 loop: CACREWATEAFF. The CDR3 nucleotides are TGTGCCTGTAGAGAATGGGCCACTGAAGCTTTCTTT.

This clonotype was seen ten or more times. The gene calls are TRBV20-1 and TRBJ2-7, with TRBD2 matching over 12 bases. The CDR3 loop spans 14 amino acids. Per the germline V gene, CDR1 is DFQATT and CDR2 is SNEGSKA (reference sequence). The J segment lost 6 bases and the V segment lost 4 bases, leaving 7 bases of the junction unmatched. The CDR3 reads CSATQTSGRPEQYF. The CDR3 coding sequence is TGCAGTGCTACCCAGACTAGCGGGAGACCCGAGCAGTACTTC.

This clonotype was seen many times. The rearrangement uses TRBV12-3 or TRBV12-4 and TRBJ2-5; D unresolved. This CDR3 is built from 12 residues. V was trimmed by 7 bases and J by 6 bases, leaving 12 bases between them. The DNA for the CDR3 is TGTGCCAGCATACCGGGCCTCCAGACCCAGTACTTC. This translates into CASIPGLQTQYF.

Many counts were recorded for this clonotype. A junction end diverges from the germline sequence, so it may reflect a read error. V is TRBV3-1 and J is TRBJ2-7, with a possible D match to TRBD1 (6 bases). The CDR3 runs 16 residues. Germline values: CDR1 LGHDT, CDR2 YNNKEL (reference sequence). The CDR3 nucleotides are TGTGCCAGCAGTCAAGGAAGGCAGGGGAGATCCTACGAGCAGTACTTC. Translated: CASSQGRQGRSYEQYF.

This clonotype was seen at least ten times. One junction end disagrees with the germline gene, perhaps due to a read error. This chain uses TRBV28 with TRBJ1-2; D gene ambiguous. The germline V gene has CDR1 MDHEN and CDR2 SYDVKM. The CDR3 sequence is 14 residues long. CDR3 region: CASSGPETSNGYTF. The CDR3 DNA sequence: TGTGCCAGCAGTGGGCCAGAGACGTCTAATGGCTATACCTTC.

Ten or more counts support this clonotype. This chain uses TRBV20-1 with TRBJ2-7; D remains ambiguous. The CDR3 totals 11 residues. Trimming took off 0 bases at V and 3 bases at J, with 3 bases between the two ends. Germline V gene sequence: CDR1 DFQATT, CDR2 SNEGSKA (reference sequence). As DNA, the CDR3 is TGCAGTGCTAGAGACGGCTACGAGCAGTACTTC. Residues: CSARDGYEQYF.

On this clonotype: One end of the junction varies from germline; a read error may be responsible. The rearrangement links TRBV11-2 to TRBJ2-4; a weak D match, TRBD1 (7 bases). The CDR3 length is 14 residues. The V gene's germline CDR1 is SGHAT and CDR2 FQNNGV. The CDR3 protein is CASSLSGAQGEKFF. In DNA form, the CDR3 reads TGTGCCAGCAGCTTATCGGGGGCCCAGGGGGAGAAGTTCTTC.

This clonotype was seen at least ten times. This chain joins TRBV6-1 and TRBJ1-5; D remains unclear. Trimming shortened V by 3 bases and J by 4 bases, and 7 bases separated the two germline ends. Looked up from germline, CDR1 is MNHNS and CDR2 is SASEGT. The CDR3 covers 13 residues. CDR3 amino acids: CASSEVPNQPQHF. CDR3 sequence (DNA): TGTGCCAGCAGTGAGGTCCCAAATCAGCCCCAGCATTTT.

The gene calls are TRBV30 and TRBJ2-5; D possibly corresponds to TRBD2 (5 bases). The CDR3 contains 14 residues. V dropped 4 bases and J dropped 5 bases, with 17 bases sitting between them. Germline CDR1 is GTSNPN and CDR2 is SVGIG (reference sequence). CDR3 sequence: CAWKASMLGETQYF. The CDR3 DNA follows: TGTGCCTGGAAGGCTAGCATGCTCGGGGAGACCCAGTACTTC.

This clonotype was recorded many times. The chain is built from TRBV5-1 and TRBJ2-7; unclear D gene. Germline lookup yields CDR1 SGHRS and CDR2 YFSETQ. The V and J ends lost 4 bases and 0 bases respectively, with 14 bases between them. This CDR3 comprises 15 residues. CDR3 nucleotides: TGCGCCAGCAGCACCTCTCCGACGAGCTCCTACGAGCAGTACTTC. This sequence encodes CASSTSPTSSYEQYF.

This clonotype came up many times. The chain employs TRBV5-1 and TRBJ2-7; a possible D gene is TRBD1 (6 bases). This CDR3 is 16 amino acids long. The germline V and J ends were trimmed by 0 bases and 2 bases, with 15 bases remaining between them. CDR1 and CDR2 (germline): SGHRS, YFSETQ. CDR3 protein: CASSLASPAGAYEQYF. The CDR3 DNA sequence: TGCGCCAGCAGCTTGGCCTCACCGGCAGGGGCCTACGAGCAGTACTTC.